These T cell receptor beta chains were read from a single sample in a study of blood T cell repertoires in COVID-19. Using immunoSEQ multiplex PCR, the repertoire was profiled, and TCRdb retains in-frame clones only, with some absent. The sample has roughly 670,000 clones; over 80% are singletons. Sequences were obtained from peripheral blood. These receptors were obtained from a woman younger than 30 with acute or convalescent COVID-19. Both conserved end residues are part of each CDR3. Each record gives: V gene, clone size, D gene, J gene, CDR3 protein, CDR3 DNA. The D gene is left open where the match is weak. Expanded clones are given a class, and other clones once, few, many or no size at all.

v_gene: TRBV29-1; abundance: -; d_gene: -; j_gene: TRBJ1-1; CDR3aa: CSATSGDTEAFF; CDR3nt: TGCAGCGCCACTTCGGGAGACACTGAAGCTTTCTTT
v_gene: TRBV7-9; abundance: -; d_gene: -; j_gene: TRBJ2-1; CDR3aa: CASSLASRTFYNEQFF; CDR3nt: TGTGCCAGCAGCTTAGCCTCCCGGACTTTCTACAATGAGCAGTTCTTC
v_gene: TRBV9; abundance: -; d_gene: -; j_gene: TRBJ1-2; CDR3aa: CASSVEGYDVGEDRGYTF; CDR3nt: TGTGCCAGCAGCGTAGAAGGATATGACGTCGGGGAGGATCGGGGCTACACCTTC
v_gene: TRBV10-1; abundance: -; d_gene: -; j_gene: TRBJ1-3; CDR3aa: CASTPGQISGTTIYF; CDR3nt: TGCGCCAGCACCCCGGGACAAATCTCTGGAACCACCATATATTTT
v_gene: TRBV19; abundance: -; d_gene: TRBD2; j_gene: TRBJ2-5; CDR3aa: CASSIGRGERGQETQYF; CDR3nt: TGTGCCAGTAGTATAGGCCGGGGGGAGCGGGGCCAAGAGACCCAGTACTTC
v_gene: TRBV29-1; abundance: -; d_gene: TRBD2; j_gene: TRBJ2-2; CDR3aa: CSVVLAGGPTGELFF; CDR3nt: TGCAGCGTCGTACTAGCGGGGGGACCTACCGGGGAGCTGTTTTTT
v_gene: TRBV5-8; abundance: -; d_gene: -; j_gene: TRBJ1-1; CDR3aa: CASSLLVGEKGAFF; CDR3nt: TGTGCCAGCAGCTTGTTGGTAGGGGAAAAGGGAGCTTTCTTT
v_gene: TRBV7-8; abundance: once; d_gene: TRBD2; j_gene: TRBJ2-1; CDR3aa: CASSSSGGAGVEQFF; CDR3nt: TGTGCCAGCAGCTCTAGCGGGGGGGCCGGTGTTGAGCAGTTCTTC
v_gene: TRBV4-2; abundance: -; d_gene: -; j_gene: TRBJ1-1; CDR3aa: CASSQEAGLNTEAFF; CDR3nt: TGTGCCAGCAGCCAAGAGGCAGGGCTGAACACTGAAGCTTTCTTT
v_gene: TRBV15; abundance: -; d_gene: -; j_gene: TRBJ1-3; CDR3aa: CATSSRLSSGNTIYF; CDR3nt: TGTGCCACCAGCAGCCGCCTGAGCTCTGGAAACACCATATATTTT